This entry concerns a single T cell receptor (beta chain). The data originate from a study of blood T cell repertoires in COVID-19. Study overall: Some COVID-19 samples were acute and others convalescent; all came from the United States, Italy and Spain. T cells, B-cell-depleted T cells, or PBMCs provided the cDNA or gDNA that served as material.

Original processing notes: Reference gene primer amplification in the assay estimated nucleated cell counts. Data came from immunoSEQ multiplex PCR; TCRdb stores just in-frame clones and leaves some out. V and J calls and clone size are as listed in that table; D and trimming were resolved from the DNA. This table holds just under 90,000 clones, around nine tenths found once. J was trimmed by 5 bases and V by 4 bases; bases with no gene match: 10. CDR3 length equals 16 residues. Germline V gene sequence: CDR1 LGHDT, CDR2 YNNKEL (reference sequence). Sequenced material: peripheral blood. This clonotype was obtained from a woman older than 75 with acute or convalescent COVID-19. The chain carries TRBV3-1 (or the pseudogene TRBV3-2) and TRBJ1-1, with 10 bases identical to TRBD1. CDR3 region: CASSRRQGASGTEAFF. The CDR3 region has the DNA TGTGCCAGCAGCCGTCGACAGGGGGCGAGTGGGACTGAAGCTTTCTTT.